The 30 T cell receptor beta chains given below trace back to one sample, sequenced in a study of blood T cell repertoires in COVID-19. Profiling relied on immunoSEQ multiplex PCR, and the TCRdb table lists in-frame clones only, not all of them. Among about 210,000 clones listed, around 84% were seen once. Specimen: PBMCs or T cells enriched from blood (not recorded which). The receptor source for this set is a young woman who had been exposed to COVID-19.

The chain uses TRBV29-1 and TRBJ1-2; D gene uncertain. This CDR3 comprises 17 residues. CDR1 is SQVTM and CDR2 is ANQGSEA in the germline V gene. Trimming removed 4 bases at V and 5 bases at J, with 26 bases between. CDR3 loop: CSVVPRAERPGGYGYTF. In nucleotides, the CDR3 is TGCAGCGTTGTTCCCCGAGCCGAGCGCCCGGGAGGATATGGCTACACCTTC.

The chain uses TRBV5-5 and TRBJ1-1; TRBD1 matches at 8 bases. The CDR3 loop spans 13 amino acids. CDR1 is SGHKS and CDR2 is YYEKEE in the germline V gene (reference sequence). Trimming removed 3 bases from V and 4 bases from J; junction bases left unmatched: 2. The CDR3 region is CASSWTGFTEAFF. CDR3 DNA: TGTGCCAGCAGCTGGACAGGGTTCACTGAAGCTTTCTTT.

V usage is TRBV12-5 and J usage is TRBJ1-2, with 7 bases lining up with TRBD1. V dropped 7 bases and J dropped 5; count of bases not matched to a gene: 10. This CDR3 region has 14 residues. CDR1 and CDR2 (germline): LGHNT, FRNRAP. CDR3 residues: CASVPGTDVYGYTF. The CDR3 DNA sequence: TGTGCTAGTGTTCCCGGGACAGACGTTTATGGCTACACCTTC.

V gene TRBV5-5 combines with J gene TRBJ2-7, with TRBD1 matching over 7 bases. This CDR3 comprises 14 residues. The V segment lost 4 bases and the J segment 12 bases; nucleotides outside the gene matches: 16. Per germline, CDR1 SGHKS and CDR2 YYEKEE (reference sequence). The CDR3 region is CASSLTGFVPGRYF. The CDR3 DNA reads as TGTGCCAGCAGCCTGACAGGGTTTGTGCCCGGTCGGTACTTC. The full variable domain, with the rest looked up from reference TRBV5-5 and TRBJ2-7, is DAGVTQSPTHLIKTRGQQVTLRCSPISGHKSVSWYQQVLGQGPQFIFQYYEKEERGRGNFPDRFSARQFPNYSSELNVNALLLGDSALYLCASSLTGFVPGRYFGPGTRLTVT.

The chain has TRBV29-1 and TRBJ2-3; 14 bases are shared with TRBD2. The CDR3 is 15 residues long. Germline CDR1 is SQVTM and CDR2 is ANQGSEA. Trimming at V came to 3 bases and at J to 4 bases, leaving 3 bases not matched to a gene. The CDR3: CSVETSGGAADTQYF. CDR3 coding DNA: TGCAGCGTTGAGACTAGCGGGGGGGCCGCAGATACGCAGTATTTT.

This sequence joins TRBV7-8 and TRBJ1-6; D uncertain. Trimming removed 1 base at V and 4 bases at J, with 8 bases between. Germline assignment: CDR1 SGHVS and CDR2 FQNEAQ. The CDR3 spans 15 residues. CDR3 sequence (DNA): TGTGCCAGCAGCTTAGGGAGTGGGTATAATTCACCCCTCCACTTT. As protein: CASSLGSGYNSPLHF. Full variable domain (missing parts from reference TRBV7-8 and TRBJ1-6): GAGVSQSPRYKVAKRGQDVALRCDPISGHVSLFWYQQALGQGPEFLTYFQNEAQLDKSGLPSDRFFAERPEGSVSTLKIQRTQQEDSAVYLCASSLGSGYNSPLHFGNGTRLTVT.

The V gene is TRBV5-1, the J gene TRBJ2-7; TRBD2 aligns across 8 bases. The ends lost 3 bases at V and 4 bases at J; junction bases unmatched: 15. The length of the CDR3 is 17 residues. The germline V gene encodes CDR1 SGHRS and CDR2 YFSETQ. CDR3 nucleotides: TGCGCCAGCAGCTCTGTTACAAGCGGGACTAGACTGTACGAGCAGTACTTC. This gives the protein CASSSVTSGTRLYEQYF.

The chain employs TRBV30 and TRBJ1-3, with D possibly matching TRBD1 (6 bases). Germline CDR1 and CDR2: GTSNPN and SVGIG (reference sequence). The CDR3 loop spans 15 amino acids. The V gene lost 4 bases and the J gene lost 0 bases, with 13 bases spanning the gap. This CDR3 is CAWTPDRYSGNTIYF. The CDR3, as DNA: TGTGCCTGGACCCCGGACAGATACTCTGGAAACACCATATATTTT.

This clone was seen a single time. This chain joins TRBV7-9 and TRBJ2-3, with a weak D call TRBD1 (5 bases). CDR3 size: 16 residues. The V end was cut by 1 base, the J end by 2 bases, with 13 bases between. CDR1 and CDR2 (germline): SEHNR, FQNEAQ (reference sequence). The CDR3 spells CASSLVVTENTDTQYF. The CDR3, as DNA: TGTGCCAGCAGCTTAGTAGTGACAGAGAACACAGATACGCAGTATTTT.

The V gene is TRBV24-1, the J gene TRBJ2-1; maybe TRBD2 (6 bases). In germline, CDR1 is KGHDR, CDR2 SFDVKD. Trimming shortened V by 3 bases and J by 0 bases, and 11 bases separated the two germline ends. The CDR3 runs to 16 residues. The CDR3 DNA follows: TGTGCCACCAGTGATGCTGCGGGGAGCTCCTACAATGAGCAGTTCTTC. The encoded protein is CATSDAAGSSYNEQFF.

The chain couples TRBV18 to TRBJ1-4; 7 bases map to TRBD1. Losses at the gene ends were 2 bases for V and 6 bases for J; bases not matched to a gene: 3. This CDR3 is built from 14 residues. Per germline, CDR1 KGHSH and CDR2 LQKENI. As DNA, the CDR3 is TGTGCCAGCTCACCATCTCAGGGGGATGAAAAACTGTTTTTT. This translates into CASSPSQGDEKLFF.

The chain links TRBV13 to TRBJ2-4; 11 nucleotides agree with TRBD1. Germline V gene data show CDR1 as PRHDT and CDR2 as FYEKMQ (reference sequence). CDR3 length: 15 amino acids. V gave up 8 bases and J gave up 3 bases; unmatched junction bases: 6. The CDR3 nucleotides read TGTGCCAGCGGAGGGGACAGGGGGGTCAAAAACATTCAGTACTTC. This translates into CASGGDRGVKNIQYF.

V is TRBV19 and J is TRBJ2-4; weak D call: TRBD2 (6 bases). The germline V gene has CDR1 LNHDA and CDR2 SQIVND (reference sequence). CDR3 length equals 14 residues. The V end lost 4 bases, the J end lost 4 bases, and 11 bases lay between the germline ends. CDR3 protein: CASSTPGLKNIQYF. The CDR3 DNA reads as TGTGCCAGTAGTACCCCGGGACTTAAAAACATTCAGTACTTC.

This clone was seen once. The V call is TRBV2, the J call TRBJ1-2; weak D call: TRBD1 (5 bases). The CDR3 has 16 amino acids. Germline V lookup: CDR1 SNHLY, CDR2 FYNNEI. V lost 7 bases to trimming and J lost 2 bases, with 20 bases between them. In nucleotides, the CDR3 is TGTGCCAGCAAATCAACGAACCAGGGTAACAACTATGGCTACACCTTC. Amino acids: CASKSTNQGNNYGYTF.

The genes are TRBV5-4 and TRBJ2-1; TRBD1 matches at 8 bases. This CDR3 is built from 15 residues. V gave up 3 bases and J gave up 6 bases; unmatched junction bases: 8. CDR1 is SGHNT and CDR2 is YYREEE in the germline V gene (reference sequence). This chain's CDR3 is CASSWGRGQGNEQFF. The CDR3 region has the DNA TGTGCCAGCAGCTGGGGCAGGGGGCAAGGCAATGAGCAGTTCTTC.

V gene TRBV30 combines with J gene TRBJ1-1; 10 bases line up with TRBD1. Germline V lookup: CDR1 GTSNPN, CDR2 SVGIG (reference sequence). The V segment lost 4 bases and the J segment 4 bases; nucleotides outside the gene matches: 3. CDR3 length equals 13 residues. CDR3 loop: CAWTRTGGTEAFF. The DNA of the CDR3 is TGTGCCTGGACCAGGACAGGGGGCACTGAAGCTTTCTTT.

The chain couples TRBV5-1 to TRBJ2-3; D gene uncertain. Trimming left V 0 bases short and J 4 bases short, with 6 bases between. CDR3 length: 13 residues. Germline V CDR1 and CDR2: SGHRS, YFSETQ. CDR3 coding DNA: TGCGCCAGCAGCTTGGTAGATGCAGATACGCAGTATTTT. Translating it yields CASSLVDADTQYF.

This chain connects TRBV6-1 to TRBJ1-5; D might be TRBD1 (6 bases). Germline CDR1 is MNHNS and CDR2 is SASEGT. This CDR3 is 12 amino acids long. Trimming left V 2 bases short and J 8 bases short, with 7 bases between. CDR3 nucleotide sequence: TGTGCCAGCAGTGAACAGGGGAAGCCCCAGCATTTT. Amino acids: CASSEQGKPQHF.

As regards this clone: Compared with germline, one end of the junction differs, possibly owing to a read error. The V and J genes are TRBV2 and TRBJ2-5, with D perhaps matching TRBD2 (5 bases). The CDR3 is 14 amino acids. Per germline, CDR1 SNHLY and CDR2 FYNNEI. The CDR3 is CASREGRGEETQYF. The CDR3 coding sequence is TGTGCCAGCAGAGAAGGACGTGGGGAGGAGACCCAGTACTTC.

The genes are TRBV9 and TRBJ1-2; 10 bases map to TRBD1. Germline CDR1 reads SGDLS; CDR2 reads YYNGEE. The CDR3 sequence is 16 residues long. Trimming cost V 2 bases and J 3 bases; bases outside gene matches: 7. CDR3 nucleotide sequence: TGTGCCAGCAGCGTTAGTGGTGGGACAGGGGACTATGGCTACACCTTC. Translated, it gives CASSVSGGTGDYGYTF.

The CDR3: CASSEGPGLELNEQYF. CDR3 DNA: TGTGCCAGCAGTGAGGGACCGGGACTAGAATTGAACGAGCAGTACTTC. The chain uses TRBV6-1 and TRBJ2-7; 8 nucleotides match TRBD2. The V gene end was trimmed by 3 bases and the J gene end by 5 bases; junction bases not matched to a gene: 12. CDR1 is MNHNS and CDR2 is SASEGT in the germline V gene. The CDR3 has 16 amino acids.

CDR3 residues: CASSYLGRGGTDTQYF. CDR3 coding DNA: TGTGCCAGCTCCTACCTGGGGAGGGGGGGCACAGATACGCAGTATTTT. The chain recombines TRBV5-5 with TRBJ2-3; D is possibly TRBD2 (7 bases). This CDR3 region has 16 residues. Germline assignment: CDR1 SGHKS and CDR2 YYEKEE (reference sequence). Trimming removed 7 bases at V and 1 base at J, with 19 bases between.

The CDR3 is CASGRMMNTEAFF. CDR3 in DNA: TGTGCCAGTGGCAGGATGATGAACACTGAAGCTTTCTTT. This chain connects TRBV19 to TRBJ1-1; D remains ambiguous. The V gene lost 8 bases and the J gene lost 0 bases, with 10 bases spanning the gap. The CDR3 sequence is 13 residues long. Germline V CDR1 and CDR2: LNHDA, SQIVND (reference sequence).

The chain uses TRBV7-9 and TRBJ1-2; D unresolved. Between the trimmed V and J ends, which lost 5 bases and 5 bases, there was a span of 9 bases. The CDR3 spans 12 residues. CDR1 is SEHNR and CDR2 is FQNEAQ in the germline V gene (reference sequence). For the CDR3, the DNA is TGTGCCAGCAGCGCTATATCGTATGGCTACACCTTC. It is translated as CASSAISYGYTF.

CDR3 sequence (DNA): TGTGCCAGCAGCGCGTCTGACCGGAATATGGCGGGAGAGGGAGAGACCCAGTACTTC. Encoded protein: CASSASDRNMAGEGETQYF. This rearrangement joins TRBV9 to TRBJ2-5; 7 nucleotides line up with TRBD2. CDR1 is SGDLS and CDR2 is YYNGEE in the germline V gene. The CDR3 sequence is 19 residues long. Losses at the gene ends were 3 bases for V and 4 bases for J; bases not matched to a gene: 21.

The CDR3 protein is CSAGTSHSYEQYF. DNA for the CDR3: TGCAGCGCCGGGACTAGTCATTCCTACGAGCAGTACTTC. V and J are TRBV29-1 and TRBJ2-7, with 8 bases lining up with TRBD2. V dropped 7 bases and J dropped 1; count of bases not matched to a gene: 6. The CDR3 contains 13 residues. The germline V gene encodes CDR1 SQVTM and CDR2 ANQGSEA.

In its sample, this clone was seen a few times. This same CDR3 is encoded by further DNA sequences in the sample. The CDR3 here is CASSIQGANTEAFF. The CDR3 region has the DNA TGTGCCAGTAGTATTCAAGGGGCGAACACTGAAGCTTTCTTT. The chain carries TRBV19 and TRBJ1-1, with D possibly matching TRBD1 (5 bases). This CDR3 spans 14 amino acids. CDR1 and CDR2 (germline): LNHDA, SQIVND (reference sequence). V lost 3 bases and J lost 1, with 9 bases in between.

The rearrangement joins TRBV7-2 to TRBJ1-5; D is undetermined. V lost 2 bases to trimming and J lost 0 bases, with 8 bases between them. This CDR3 has 15 amino acids. The germline V gene has CDR1 SGHTA and CDR2 FQGNSA. This chain's CDR3 is CASSLYGNSNQPQHF. The CDR3 DNA reads TGTGCCAGCAGCTTATACGGGAATAGCAATCAGCCCCAGCATTTT. Based on the CDR3 plus reference TRBV7-2 and TRBJ1-5, the full variable domain is GAGVSQSPSNKVTEKGKDVELRCDPISGHTALYWYRQSLGQGLEFLIYFQGNSAPDKSGLPSDRFSAERTGGSVSTLTIQRTQQEDSAVYLCASSLYGNSNQPQHFGDGTRLSIL.

V usage is TRBV13 and J usage is TRBJ1-4, with 8 bases that match TRBD1. The germline gives CDR1 PRHDT, CDR2 FYEKMQ (reference sequence). This CDR3 is 15 amino acids long. With 4 bases clipped from V and 8 bases from J, the junction kept 9 bases outside the gene matches. The CDR3 sequence is CASSSSQGAGEKLFF. In DNA, the CDR3 is TGTGCCAGCAGCTCGTCTCAGGGGGCAGGGGAAAAACTGTTTTTT.

V is TRBV9 and J is TRBJ2-3, with 10 positions matching TRBD2. Trimming cost V 0 bases and J 0 bases; bases outside gene matches: 13. The CDR3 is made up of 20 amino acids. Germline-derived CDR1 and CDR2 are SGDLS and YYNGEE. CDR3 sequence: CASSVAASGGPPISTDTQYF. For the CDR3, the DNA is TGTGCCAGCAGCGTAGCGGCTAGCGGGGGCCCACCTATTAGCACAGATACGCAGTATTTT.